Reported below is one T cell receptor beta chain. Its antigen specificity is not known. No much larger clonotype is one base removed from it; base qualities were not supplied. This record comes from a study of cytomegalovirus exposure and HLA in healthy donors (dated by TCRdb to about 2017). A note on the overall study: An earlier analysis of around 600 of the donors reported roughly 270 Gb of sequence data and roughly 110 million unique TCR beta sequences from some 180 million T cells. An early release covering just under 650 HLA-typed donors comprised about 300 gigabases of sequencing data and 85 million or so unique TCR sequences. Of the 300 to 500 genotyped donors, roughly 80% were placed in the genetic ancestry cluster associated with self-reported Caucasian donors. The study aimed to test whether cataloging public T cell receptors could reveal signatures of past pathogen exposure. The study profiled the T cell repertoires of under 700 subjects by immunosequencing and related them to cytomegalovirus serostatus. A separate validation cohort of 90 to 150 different subjects was used in addition to the 666-subject first cohort. To predict cytomegalovirus infection status, the study combined high-throughput TCR immunosequencing, statistical association of individual TCRs with disease status, and machine learning. A later analysis re-analyzed previously published TCR beta repertoires from 550 to 700 donors and added high-resolution HLA genotyping to study TCR occurrence patterns. Rather than using new phenotypic data, the later analysis identified candidate immune exposures from TCR beta sequences and from how often those sequences occurred across donors. An earlier analysis of some 500 of the donors applied high-throughput TCR beta sequencing to assess whether each TCR beta V gene segment acted as functional or pseudogenic. Alongside the repertoire data, information on donor age, sex, ethnicity and CMV serostatus was compiled. A later genetic analysis used genome-wide SNP genotypes for about 60% of the 666 donors, treating that subset as a discovery cohort. All discovery cohort repertoires had been generated on a single sequencing platform. Class I and class II HLA loci were covered by the typing at four-digit resolution. The number of donors typed differed by locus, with about 629-630 for A, B, C, DRB1 and DQB1, approximately 500 for DQA1, some 570 for DPA1, and around 460 for DPB1. Roughly 5 DR-DQ haplotypes were handled as single units for association and clustering, since linkage in the cohort was strong. Across 300 to 500 genotyped donors of the cohort, an average of approximately 220,000 unique TCR beta nucleotide sequences per donor were sequenced, and 15% to 20% of those sequences were non-productive. Study-level results and caveats: In a later analysis, HLA-associated TCR beta chains were found to be more clonally expanded and to have lower generation probabilities than equally common non-associated chains. In a later genetic analysis, fewer N-insertions in productive TCRs were reported among donors in an Asian-associated ancestry cluster than the approximately 630-donor mean. Over 15 rarely observed V segments, including chromosome 9 orphons, were excluded from the earlier analysis of about 600 of the donors because counts were too low. An earlier analysis of approximately 570 of the donors showed that most TCR beta V segments appeared in productive rearrangements either about 90% or about 30% of the time, which broadly matched IMGT annotations. Some IMGT-functional V segments, including TRBV6-2 and TRBV6-3, could not be distinguished by the 87-base-pair reads and were therefore excluded. Roughly uniform sequencing depth across donors was assumed in presence/absence analyses, although this assumption may not hold. The authors suggested that the approach could potentially be extended to other disease states and immunological phenotypes. Three of the identified cytomegalovirus-associated TCR beta chains were confirmed in vitro to be specific for cytomegalovirus antigens. Across donors, most TCR sequences were observed very rarely, whereas some public TCRs were present in many individuals. For the cohort, immune exposure information was limited to CMV serostatus. When HLA alleles, especially DR and DQ, strongly co-occurred, attributing TCR associations to individual alleles was difficult. A group of highly shared sequence variants was considered likely to be a technical artifact of the sequencing pipeline. The study gave a list of about 170 TCR beta chains associated with cytomegalovirus. According to a later analysis, parvovirus B19, influenza, CMV and Epstein-Barr virus appeared linked to several top co-occurrence clusters. V-gene and J-gene trimming of TCR beta chains was associated with a missense DCLRE1C variant in a later genetic analysis, and the association was replicated in an independent cohort. Correlated functional status among segregating V segments might be attributable to linkage disequilibrium, but an unknown experimental factor could not be ruled out. In a later analysis, about 16,000 TCR beta sequences were associated with specific HLA alleles at a false discovery rate of 0.05. Only TCR beta chains were sequenced in this cohort, and the absence of alpha or paired-chain data limited detectable features. Because HLA typing was missing for some donors at each locus, association tests included only the typed subset. A further reported finding was that TCR beta sequences accurately predicted the HLA-A and HLA-B alleles for most subjects in the first cohort. The classifier was reported to diagnose cytomegalovirus status with high specificity and sensitivity in both the original cohort and the validation cohort. According to a later analysis, TCR association rates differed among HLA loci, with DRB1 alleles showing the most associated TCRs and HLA-C alleles showing the fewest. According to a later analysis, most CMV-associated TCR beta chains appeared to be HLA-restricted, and the HLA associations seemed to be driven largely by CMV exposure.

The library came from the immunoSEQ multiplex PCR assay. For the multiplex PCR, a mixture combining 60 forward primers for TCR Vbeta segments and 13 reverse primers for TCR Jbeta segments was used. The CDR3 region of rearranged TCR beta genes was amplified from genomic DNA with a multiplex PCR assay. The Illumina HiSeq System was used to sequence the amplified TCR beta libraries as 87-base-pair reads. The authors' pipeline ran thus. Across the 640 or so repertoires, a later analysis counted tens of millions of unique TCR beta chains, approximately 12 million of which were shared by at least two donors. A nearest-neighbor algorithm error-corrected the raw reads and collapsed the reads into unique sequences, merging closely related sequences to remove PCR and sequencing errors. CDR3 sequences were aligned to IMGT reference sequences to assign V, D and J gene segments. For a sequence to be retained, at least a six-nucleotide match to both a V gene segment and a J gene segment was required. A rearrangement was called productive if the CDR3 had no stop codons and remained in frame with V and J, and every other rearrangement was called non-productive. CDR3 was defined according to IMGT convention as the region running from the second conserved V-encoded cysteine to the conserved J-encoded phenylalanine. In an earlier analysis of around 570 of the donors, sequences lacking an unambiguous match to a single V gene segment were excluded. In an earlier analysis of almost 600 of the donors, a V segment was called functional when productive rearrangements were above 56.7%, and segregating when the standard deviation between donors exceeded 5%. A statistical classification framework was built for diagnosing cytomegalovirus status from the catalog of TCR beta chain sequences. In a later analysis, TCR nucleotide sequences were compared against IMGT/GENE-DB human TR gene sequences so that V and J genes could be assigned. The TCRdist pipeline was used in a later analysis to assign CDR3 sequences and most-parsimonious VDJ recombination scenarios. In a later analysis, every TCR beta chain was defined by the combination of its CDR3 amino acid sequence and its V-gene family, and reads without a unique V-gene family were dropped. In a later analysis, 450 to 600 highly shared, low-generation-probability nucleotide sequences were removed to address suspected cross-contamination and a sequencing artifact. In a later analysis, a clonal expansion index for each public chain was calculated from normalized within-repertoire ranks of inferred template counts. A later analysis computed generation probabilities with a VDJ recombination model fitted to out-of-frame rearrangements, and checked the results against IGoR. In a later analysis, TCR-TCR, TCR-HLA and TCR-CMV co-occurrence was scored with hypergeometric tests, and a repertoire-size bias correction was applied to TCR pairs. A later analysis estimated false discovery rates by permuting HLA or CMV assignments 20 times. In a later analysis, co-occurring TCRs were grouped using DBSCAN, with TCRdist sequence similarity added in when clustering inside HLA-allele-positive subsets. Repertoires with fewer than 30,000 or more than 120,000 public chains, plus five repertoires with anomalous nucleotide sharing, were excluded from co-occurrence clustering. Imported from immuneACCESS, the table was reduced by TCRdb to in-frame sequences with V and J called. These copies leave out some clones; in studies compared against another copy, an unresolved V gene accounts for under half, and the cause of the remainder is not known. V and J calls plus clone size are reproduced from that table; the DNA served to infer D and trimming. This sample is represented by 150,000 to 200,000 clones; about 81% of them were singletons. The top ten clones comprise approximately 2.1% of the sample.

The cohort consisted of 666 healthy bone marrow donors. Cohort members were all nominally healthy when sampled, although unrecorded immune exposures were likely present. The donor tested CMV seronegative, placing the donor among the 350 to 400 seronegative members of the cohort. Each donor provided a peripheral blood sample, and peripheral blood mononuclear cells were used for TCR beta sequencing. Genomic DNA extraction from the blood cell samples was performed with the Qiagen DNeasy Blood Extraction Kit. CDR1 and CDR2 are read off the germline V gene as MRHNA and SNTAGT. The CDR3, from cysteine to phenylalanine, totals 12 residues. This entry keeps only the CDR3 DNA: 36 bases, framed from base 1. V was cut back by 2 bases and J by 7 bases, leaving a gap of 7 bases between them.

Material for sequencing was PBMCs. The receptor chain draws on TRBV6-4 and TRBJ2-3, and perhaps TRBD2 as D gene, on 6 matching bases. The sequence was obtained from a woman younger than 30 in good health and CMV-seronegative. The CDR3 is CASSDGGNTQYF. The DNA sequence reads TGTGCCAGCAGTGACGGGGGGAATACGCAGTATTTT.